Detailed here is one T cell receptor (beta chain). Germline-derived CDR1 and CDR2 are MNHNS and SASEGT. The CDR3 spans 18 residues. Trimming pared 3 bases from V and 0 bases from J, leaving 20 bases between. The source of the sample is a study of cytomegalovirus exposure and HLA in healthy donors. Vbeta (60) and Jbeta (13) primers were used in the PCR. Repertoires were generated with immunoSEQ multiplex PCR, while TCRdb's copy carries only in-frame clones and drops some. The repertoire holds about 170,000 clones, with around 74% as singletons. The chain carries TRBV6-1 and TRBJ1-1; the D gene is possibly TRBD1 (6 bases). Sequencing used PBMCs. This clonotype was sampled from a female donor in good health and CMV-seronegative. CDR3 in DNA: TGTGCCAGCAGTGATGGTGCCAGGGGCGAGGCAGTGAACACTGAAGCTTTCTTT. Translation gives CASSDGARGEAVNTEAFF.